These T cell receptor beta chains were read from a single sample in a study of a mutant IDH1 vaccine in newly diagnosed glioma. For these TCRs, the target antigens are not known. The repertoire was sequenced with immunoSEQ multiplex PCR; TCRdb's copy has only in-frame clones and lacks some. In the table there are 45,000 to 55,000 clones, 78% of which are singletons. The material sequenced was PBMCs, taken from a glioma patient whose treatment included an IDH1 peptide vaccine. These receptor sequences come from a middle-aged woman with glioma. Each CDR3 is given with its conserved first and last residue. D genes are given only for firm matches. Size tells how often a clone was seen (once, few, many) or the class of an expanded clone, and some rows leave it out.

-	TRBV2	TRBJ2-7	TRBD2	TGTGGCATCACGGGGCTAGCGGGGGGTTCCTACGAGCAGTACTTC	CGITGLAGGSYEQYF
-	TRBV4-1	TRBJ1-4	-	TGCGCCAGCAGCCGGCCCGGGGGGAATGAAAAACTGTTTTTT	CASSRPGGNEKLFF
few	TRBV30	TRBJ1-1	-	TGTGCCTGGCGAGGGAACACTGAAGCTTTCTTT	CAWRGNTEAFF
-	TRBV19	TRBJ1-4	-	TGTGCCAGTAGCCACCTTGCAACTAATGAAAAACTGTTTTTT	CASSHLATNEKLFF
few	TRBV5-1	TRBJ2-3	-	TGCGCCAGCAGCAGCCTAGCGAGCACAGATACGCAGTATTTT	CASSSLASTDTQYF
-	TRBV5-4	TRBJ2-7	TRBD1	TGTGCCAGCAGTGGTAAGGGGACAGGGGTCTCCTACGAGCAGTACTTC	CASSGKGTGVSYEQYF
-	TRBV25-1	TRBJ1-1	-	TGTGCCAGCAGTGCTAGCCACACTGAAGCTTTCTTT	CASSASHTEAFF
-	TRBV14	TRBJ1-1	TRBD1	TGTGCCAGCAGCCACGGACAGGGGAAGGTGGCTTTCTTT	CASSHGQGKVAFF
-	TRBV30	TRBJ2-7	-	TGTGCCTGGAGGCCCTTTTGGGGCAGTTACTACGAGCAGTACTTC	CAWRPFWGSYYEQYF
-	TRBV18	TRBJ1-6	TRBD1	TGTGCCAGCTCGGAGACAGGGCCCCAGAATGAATCACCCCTCCACTTT	CASSETGPQNESPLHF
-	TRBV19	TRBJ1-1	-	TGTGCCACCGGACAGAGGAACACTGAAGCTTTCTTT	CATGQRNTEAFF
-	TRBV7-9	TRBJ2-7	-	TGTGCCAGCACCAGAAGTAGGGGGGCCTACGAGCAGTACTTC	CASTRSRGAYEQYF
-	TRBV5-1	TRBJ2-2	-	TGCGCCAGCACCCTGTACGGGGCTCCGAACACCGGGGAGCTGTTTTTT	CASTLYGAPNTGELFF
few	TRBV6-5	TRBJ1-1	-	TGTGCCAGCAGTTACCGGCAGGTCAACCCAGTTGCAGCTTTCTTT	CASSYRQVNPVAAFF
-	TRBV4-1	TRBJ2-7	-	TGCGCCAGCAGCCAAGATGATCGGGAAAAGCAGTACTTC	CASSQDDREKQYF
few	TRBV6-5	TRBJ1-1	-	TGTGCCAGCAGTTATGGGGGGCGCACTGAAGCTTTCTTT	CASSYGGRTEAFF
once	TRBV7-8	TRBJ1-1	-	TGTGCCAGCAGCTCCCAGGGAGTGAACACTGAAGCTTTCTTT	CASSSQGVNTEAFF
few	TRBV2	TRBJ1-1	-	TGTGCCAGCGGTTGGACAAAGGCTTTCTTT	CASGWTKAFF
-	TRBV5-1	TRBJ2-1	TRBD2	TGCGCCAGCAGCTTCGGTAGCGGGGGGTCCAGTGAGCAGTTCTTC	CASSFGSGGSSEQFF
-	TRBV7-9	TRBJ2-7	TRBD1	TGTGCCAGCAGCTTAGTTCAGGGGGCGAACGAGCAGTACTTC	CASSLVQGANEQYF
few	TRBV25-1	TRBJ2-2	-	TGTGCCAGCAGCCTGTCTGCCCGGGTCACCGGGGAGCTGTTTTTT	CASSLSARVTGELFF
few	TRBV19	TRBJ1-2	TRBD1	TGTGCCAGTAGCACCTCCCGCCGGGCAGGGGGAGGCTACACCTTC	CASSTSRRAGGGYTF
-	TRBV19	TRBJ1-1	-	TGTGCCAGTAGCCGTGGGGGGGTCCTGAACACTGAAGCTTTCTTT	CASSRGGVLNTEAFF
-	TRBV4-3	TRBJ2-3	TRBD1	TGCGCCAGCAGCCAAGACCCCCCCAGGACAGGGAGCACAGATACGCAGTATTTT	CASSQDPPRTGSTDTQYF
-	TRBV5-4	TRBJ2-5	TRBD1	TGTGCCAGCAGCCCGGACAGGGAGCAGACCCAGTACTTC	CASSPDREQTQYF
-	TRBV19	TRBJ2-1	-	TGTGCCAGTAGTACCACAGGGTTCTCCTACAATGAGCAGTTCTTC	CASSTTGFSYNEQFF
-	TRBV19	TRBJ1-1	-	TGTGCCAGTAGTAGGGCCAGTGAAGCTTTCTTT	CASSRASEAFF
few	TRBV30	TRBJ1-1	-	TGTGCCTGGAAAAGGGCCCTGAACACTGAAGCTTTCTTT	CAWKRALNTEAFF
-	TRBV30	TRBJ1-2	-	TGTGCCTGGACTACTCCGGGGGGTTTTTGGGGCTACACCTTC	CAWTTPGGFWGYTF
-	TRBV5-1	TRBJ2-3	-	TGCGCCAGCAGCGTTTCGGGTTGGGGCACAGATACGCAGTATTTT	CASSVSGWGTDTQYF
few	TRBV9	TRBJ1-4	-	TGTGCCAGCAGCCCGGAGACAGGAGAGTTTGAAAAACTGTTTTTT	CASSPETGEFEKLFF
-	TRBV30	TRBJ1-3	-	TGTGCCTGTATCCCTGGAAACACCATATATTTT	CACIPGNTIYF
-	TRBV18	TRBJ2-7	TRBD1	TGTGCCAGCCATTACGGGACAGACTACGAGCAGTACTTC	CASHYGTDYEQYF
-	TRBV6-6	TRBJ1-5	-	TGTGCCAGCAGTTCACCGGGACCGCCCCCGCATTTT	CASSSPGPPPHF
-	TRBV7-2	TRBJ2-7	-	TGTGCCAGCAGCCCAACCTTACAGGGCTACGAGCAGTACTTC	CASSPTLQGYEQYF
-	TRBV4-1	TRBJ2-1	TRBD1	TGCGCCAGCAGCCCGGGACAGGGGGCGGATTATGAGCAGTTCTTC	CASSPGQGADYEQFF
-	TRBV7-2	TRBJ2-1	TRBD2	TGTGCCAGCAGCTCCGGACTAGCGGGGGTCCATGAGCAGTTCTTC	CASSSGLAGVHEQFF
-	TRBV19	TRBJ1-1	-	TGTGCCAGTAGTATACTACAAGGGGGGGAAGCTTTCTTT	CASSILQGGEAFF
-	TRBV29-1	TRBJ1-1	TRBD1	TGCAGCGTTGGGACAGGGGAGACCACTGAAGCTTTCTTT	CSVGTGETTEAFF
-	TRBV6-5	TRBJ1-3	-	TGTGCCAGTGGGGGGGACGGGGGCTCTGGAAACACCATATATTTT	CASGGDGGSGNTIYF